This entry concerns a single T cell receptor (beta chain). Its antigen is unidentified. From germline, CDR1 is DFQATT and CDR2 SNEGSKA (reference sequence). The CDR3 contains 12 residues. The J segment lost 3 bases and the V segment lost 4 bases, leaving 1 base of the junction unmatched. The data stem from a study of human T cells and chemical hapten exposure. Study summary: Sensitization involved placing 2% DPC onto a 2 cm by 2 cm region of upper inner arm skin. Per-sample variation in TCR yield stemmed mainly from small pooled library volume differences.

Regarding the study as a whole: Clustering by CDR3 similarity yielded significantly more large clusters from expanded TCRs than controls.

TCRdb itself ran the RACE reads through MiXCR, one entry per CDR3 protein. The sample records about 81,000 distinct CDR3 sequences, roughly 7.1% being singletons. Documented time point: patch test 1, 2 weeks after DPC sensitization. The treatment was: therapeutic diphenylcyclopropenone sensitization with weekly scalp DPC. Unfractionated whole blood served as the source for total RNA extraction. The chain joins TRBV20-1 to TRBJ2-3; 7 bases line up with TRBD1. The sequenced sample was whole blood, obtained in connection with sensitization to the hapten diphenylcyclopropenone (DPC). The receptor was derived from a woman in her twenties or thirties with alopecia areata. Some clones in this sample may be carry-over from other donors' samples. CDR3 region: CSAMGQTDTQYF. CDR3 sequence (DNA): TGCAGTGCTATGGGACAGACAGATACGCAGTATTTT.